The 25 T cell receptor beta chains below were found in one sample sequenced in a study of blood T cell repertoires in COVID-19. Profiled with immunoSEQ multiplex PCR; TCRdb holds only in-frame clones, not every one. Altogether around 200,000 clones are present, roughly 77% being singletons, with the ten largest covering 6%. The sequenced sample was peripheral blood. The receptors were gathered from a woman aged 40 to 55 with COVID-19, enrolled during active disease.

The chain links TRBV6-5 to TRBJ1-1, with unresolved D. V lost 8 bases, J lost 1 base, and 8 bases lay in between. The V gene's germline CDR1 is MNHEY and CDR2 SVGAGI. The length of the CDR3 is 12 residues. The CDR3, as DNA: TGTGCCAGCGGTCACACGAACACTGAAGCTTTCTTT. Translation gives CASGHTNTEAFF.

The genes are TRBV12-3 or TRBV12-4 and TRBJ2-3; possible D gene TRBD1, 6 bases. This CDR3 is built from 13 residues. V dropped 6 bases and J dropped 10 bases, with 17 bases sitting between them. As DNA, the CDR3 is TGTGCCAGCAGACTCGGACAGTCGGGTCCGCAGTATTTT. It specifies CASRLGQSGPQYF.

The chain recombines TRBV11-3 with TRBJ1-1; D is possibly TRBD1 (6 bases). With 11 bases removed from V and 8 bases from J, the gap between germline ends came to 12 bases. Per germline, CDR1 SGHNT and CDR2 YENEEA. The CDR3 consists of 10 residues. In nucleotides, the CDR3 is TGTGCCGGCGACGACAGGGAAGCTTTCTTT. Translated: CAGDDREAFF.

The chain links TRBV3-1 (or the pseudogene TRBV3-2) to TRBJ1-6; the match to TRBD1 covers 8 bases. Germline lookup yields CDR1 LGHDT and CDR2 YNNKEL (reference sequence). CDR3 length equals 14 residues. With 1 base clipped from V and 11 bases from J, the junction kept 4 bases outside the gene matches. The CDR3 nucleotides are TGTGCCAGCAGCCAAGTCGGGACAGGCACACCCCTCCACTTT. Protein: CASSQVGTGTPLHF.

This chain joins TRBV19 and TRBJ2-2; TRBD2 is a possible D gene (6 bases). This CDR3 region has 16 residues. The V and J ends lost 1 base and 6 bases respectively, with 15 bases between them. Germline V CDR1 and CDR2: LNHDA, SQIVND (reference sequence). CDR3 in DNA: TGTGCCAGTAGTATAGGAACGGGACCGGGGGCCGGGGAGCTGTTTTTT. Encoded protein: CASSIGTGPGAGELFF.

This chain links TRBV3-1 (or the pseudogene TRBV3-2) with TRBJ2-2; tentative D call: TRBD1 (6 bases). This CDR3 is built from 14 residues. Germline V gene data show CDR1 as LGHDT and CDR2 as YNNKEL (reference sequence). Trimming took 7 bases from V and 7 from J, leaving 16 bases between them. CDR3 DNA sequence: TGTGCCAGCATCAAAGCAGGGGCCTACGGGGAGCTGTTTTTT. It translates to CASIKAGAYGELFF.

The genes are TRBV4-2 and TRBJ2-7; D gene unclear. Germline V gives CDR1 LGHNA, CDR2 YNFKEQ. This CDR3 has 16 residues. V lost 0 bases and J lost 3, with 15 bases in between. This CDR3 reads CASSQDPQVVSYEQYF. In nucleotides, the CDR3 is TGTGCCAGCAGCCAAGATCCCCAGGTAGTGAGCTACGAGCAGTACTTC.

V usage is TRBV4-3 and J usage is TRBJ1-2; D is perhaps TRBD1 (5 bases). The CDR3 consists of 15 residues. V was shortened by 0 bases and J by 4 bases, with 12 bases between the two germline ends. The germline CDR1 and CDR2 sequences are LGHNA and YSLEER. CDR3 residues: CASSQDARESYGYTF. As DNA, the CDR3 is TGCGCCAGCAGCCAAGACGCCAGGGAAAGCTATGGCTACACCTTC.

The J gene is TRBJ2-3, the V gene TRBV9, with 8 bases identical to TRBD2. CDR1 SGDLS and CDR2 YYNGEE come from the germline V gene. Losses at the gene ends were 0 bases for V and 2 bases for J; bases not matched to a gene: 5. The CDR3 contains 16 residues. The CDR3 protein is CASSVDSGGVTDTQYF. DNA of the CDR3: TGTGCCAGCAGCGTAGACTCCGGGGGGGTCACAGATACGCAGTATTTT. Full variable domain (rest looked up from reference TRBV9 and TRBJ2-3): DSGVTQTPKHLITATGQRVTLRCSPRSGDLSVYWYQQSLDQGLQFLIQYYNGEERAKGNILERFSAQQFPDLHSELNLSSLELGDSALYFCASSVDSGGVTDTQYFGPGTRLTVL.

This clone was seen only a few times. The gene calls are TRBV2 and TRBJ1-1; tentatively, D is TRBD1 (5 bases). The V and J ends lost 4 bases and 1 base respectively, with 13 bases between them. Germline loops: CDR1 SNHLY, CDR2 FYNNEI. CDR3 size: 15 residues. The CDR3 reads CASSGQRLSNTEAFF. Here the CDR3 DNA reads TGTGCCAGCAGTGGACAGAGGCTCTCGAACACTGAAGCTTTCTTT.

The rearrangement uses TRBV11-2 and TRBJ2-7, with TRBD2 as a possible D gene (5 bases). There are 11 residues in the CDR3. The V gene lost 11 bases and the J gene lost 3 bases, with 11 bases spanning the gap. The germline CDR1 and CDR2 sequences are SGHAT and FQNNGV. The CDR3 nucleotides read TGTGCCTCCGGACTCAACTACGAGCAGTACTTC. This translates into CASGLNYEQYF.

This sequence joins TRBV18 and TRBJ2-7; 10 bases agree with TRBD1. With 2 bases clipped from V and 6 bases from J, the junction kept 7 bases outside the gene matches. CDR1 and CDR2 (germline): KGHSH, LQKENI. The CDR3 runs 15 residues. Here the CDR3 reads CASSPRGQGKGEQYF. In nucleotides, the CDR3 is TGTGCCAGCTCACCAAGGGGACAGGGGAAGGGCGAGCAGTACTTC.

The gene calls are TRBV9 and TRBJ1-3, with unresolved D. The CDR3 length is 17 residues. Trimming left V 3 bases short and J 0 bases short, with 16 bases between. Per the germline V gene, CDR1 is SGDLS and CDR2 is YYNGEE. CDR3 protein: CASSAIPTLRSGNTIYF. CDR3 DNA: TGTGCCAGCAGCGCTATTCCGACTTTACGCTCTGGAAACACCATATATTTT. Variable domain in full (rest from reference TRBV9 and TRBJ1-3): DSGVTQTPKHLITATGQRVTLRCSPRSGDLSVYWYQQSLDQGLQFLIQYYNGEERAKGNILERFSAQQFPDLHSELNLSSLELGDSALYFCASSAIPTLRSGNTIYFGEGSWLTVV.

This clone has a count of ten or more. This sequence joins TRBV18 and TRBJ2-1, with 9 nucleotides matching TRBD2. Germline-derived CDR1 and CDR2 are KGHSH and LQKENI. The CDR3 totals 15 residues. V was pared by 3 bases and J by 7 bases, with 7 bases of the junction left unmatched. DNA of the CDR3: TGTGCCAGCTCACCCGGCGGGGGGGGCAGAAATGAGCAGTTCTTC. Encoded protein: CASSPGGGGRNEQFF.

The chain combines TRBV2 with TRBJ2-2; TRBD1 matches at 8 bases. CDR3 length: 15 residues. The germline V gene has CDR1 SNHLY and CDR2 FYNNEI. V lost 6 bases, J lost 2 bases, and 5 bases stayed unmatched. In nucleotides, the CDR3 is TGTGCCAGCAGGGCCGGGACAGGCAACACCGGGGAGCTGTTTTTT. Protein product: CASRAGTGNTGELFF.

This chain links TRBV6-5 with TRBJ2-3; D may be TRBD2 (5 bases). Germline values: CDR1 MNHEY, CDR2 SVGAGI. The germline V and J ends were trimmed by 5 bases and 1 base, with 13 bases remaining between them. The CDR3 spans 15 residues. This CDR3 is CASSTRTPRTDTQYF. For the CDR3, the DNA is TGTGCCAGCAGTACTCGGACTCCACGCACAGATACGCAGTATTTT.

This clone appeared once. The V and J genes are TRBV10-3 and TRBJ2-7; 8 bases are shared with TRBD1. This CDR3 contains 16 residues. Germline V gene sequence: CDR1 ENHRY, CDR2 SYGVKD. Unmatched junction bases numbered 10, after V lost 6 bases and J lost 0 bases. The CDR3, as DNA: TGTGCCATCAGCAATCAACAGGGGGTGGACTCCTACGAGCAGTACTTC. Translation: CAISNQQGVDSYEQYF.

This clone has only a few counts. J is TRBJ2-1 and V is TRBV6-4; 9 bases map to TRBD2. The germline CDR1 and CDR2 sequences are MRHNA and SNTAGT. This CDR3 is 16 amino acids long. J lost 6 bases, V lost 5 bases, and 11 bases had no gene match. This CDR3 is CASSKGGAGGFNEQFF. The DNA of the CDR3 is TGTGCCAGCAGTAAAGGAGGAGCGGGGGGTTTCAATGAGCAGTTCTTC.

The chain combines TRBV7-6 with TRBJ2-7, with D perhaps TRBD2 (6 bases). The CDR3 runs to 16 residues. The germline V gene has CDR1 SGHVS and CDR2 FNYEAQ. The germline V and J ends were trimmed by 5 bases and 0 bases, with 17 bases remaining between them. DNA for the CDR3: TGTGCCAGCAGCCTAGGGAGGACGGGGAGCTCCTACGAGCAGTACTTC. Its protein product is CASSLGRTGSSYEQYF.

This clone was picked up one time. This CDR3 is CASTKTGFEQYF. CDR3 DNA sequence: TGCGCCAGCACCAAGACAGGGTTCGAGCAGTACTTC. V gene TRBV10-1 combines with J gene TRBJ2-7, with TRBD1 identical over 7 bases. Germline CDR1 and CDR2: WNHNN and SYGVQD (reference sequence). J lost 6 bases, V lost 7 bases, and 6 bases had no gene match. This CDR3 region has 12 residues.

The chain combines TRBV5-1 with TRBJ2-2; 12 nucleotides match TRBD1. Trimming removed 3 bases from V and 5 bases from J; junction bases left unmatched: 8. Germline V CDR1 and CDR2: SGHRS, YFSETQ. The CDR3 runs 17 residues. CDR3 DNA: TGCGCCAGCAGCTCACCCGGGACAGGGGGCATTACCGGGGAGCTGTTTTTT. It is translated as CASSSPGTGGITGELFF.

The V and J genes are TRBV27 and TRBJ1-1; 8 bases match TRBD1. The length of the CDR3 is 18 residues. After removal of 3 bases from V and 4 bases from J, the junction contained 16 bases not matched to a gene. Germline CDR1 is MNHEY and CDR2 is SMNVEV (reference sequence). The DNA of the CDR3 is TGTGCCAGCAGTTTGGATTTCCGTTTCGGGACAGGCTCCACTGAAGCTTTCTTT. This encodes CASSLDFRFGTGSTEAFF.

This clone was seen once. The chain links TRBV11-2 to TRBJ1-3; the D gene is possibly TRBD1 (5 bases). The germline V gene has CDR1 SGHAT and CDR2 FQNNGV. This CDR3 comprises 14 residues. Trimming left V 4 bases short and J 4 bases short, with 11 bases between. This CDR3 is CASSSTDEGNTIYF. In DNA form, the CDR3 reads TGTGCCAGCAGCTCGACAGACGAGGGAAACACCATATATTTT.

The chain combines TRBV7-8 with TRBJ2-3, with 9 bases that match TRBD2. The V gene's germline CDR1 is SGHVS and CDR2 FQNEAQ. CDR3 size: 14 residues. The trim removed 3 bases at V and 5 bases at J, leaving 3 bases unmatched. The CDR3: CASSLGLAIDTQYF. In nucleotides, the CDR3 is TGTGCCAGCAGCTTGGGACTAGCTATAGATACGCAGTATTTT.

This clone was observed a single time. The CDR3 protein is CASSLVAGGLNSGTQYF. The DNA for the CDR3 is TGTGCCAGCAGCTTAGTAGCGGGGGGGTTGAATTCAGGTACGCAGTATTTT. This chain connects TRBV7-2 to TRBJ2-3; 11 bases map to TRBD2. Trimming cost V 1 base and J 8 bases; bases outside gene matches: 11. CDR3 size: 17 residues. The germline V gene encodes CDR1 SGHTA and CDR2 FQGNSA. Full variable domain (remainder filled in from reference TRBV7-2 and TRBJ2-3): GAGVSQSPSNKVTEKGKDVELRCDPISGHTALYWYRQSLGQGLEFLIYFQGNSAPDKSGLPSDRFSAERTGGSVSTLTIQRTQQEDSAVYLCASSLVAGGLNSGTQYFGPGTRLTVL.